The next 9 T cell receptor beta chains were all read from a single sample in a study of Graves' ophthalmopathy and Graves' hyperthyroidism (dated by TCRdb to the late 2010s). Sequencing was carried out with an Illumina HiSeq 2000. For repertoire sequencing, the TCR beta CDR3 regions were amplified from RNA transcripts. A first-round RT-PCR used HTBI primers with the Qiagen OneStep RT-PCR kit, followed by a second-round multiplex PCR, size selection and purification. TCRdb cleaned the public reads at Q25 with fastp, built clones with MiXCR and kept in-frame beta chains. Each CDR3 protein appears once, grouped with its most common genes and DNA. The sample table holds approximately 380,000 distinct CDR3 sequences, of which more than 20% were seen once. Of the sample, under 3% is held by the ten largest clones. The sample was peripheral blood. The receptors were gathered from a woman under 30 with stable Graves' hyperthyroidism. Donor details come from another sample of the same person, matched by shared clones.

This clonotype was seen repeatedly, ten times or more. The chain uses TRBV3-1 and TRBJ2-5, with TRBD2 identical over 8 bases. This CDR3 region has 16 residues. Trimming removed 1 base from V and 5 bases from J; junction bases left unmatched: 9. In germline, CDR1 is LGHDT, CDR2 YNNKEL (reference sequence). This CDR3 is CASSQAILAGTETQYF. CDR3 coding DNA: TGTGCCAGCAGCCAAGCAATCCTAGCGGGTACGGAGACCCAGTACTTC.

This clonotype showed up many times. The gene calls are TRBV9 and TRBJ2-7; D perhaps matches TRBD1 (5 bases). CDR1 and CDR2 from the germline V gene are SGDLS and YYNGEE. The CDR3 has 15 residues. Trimming took 0 bases from V and 0 from J, leaving 10 bases between them. The CDR3, as DNA: TGTGCCAGCAGCGTAGCTGACAGTGTCTCCTACGAGCAGTACTTC. Amino acid sequence: CASSVADSVSYEQYF. The variable domain in full, with the rest retrieved from reference TRBV9 and TRBJ2-7, is DSGVTQTPKHLITATGQRVTLRCSPRSGDLSVYWYQQSLDQGLQFLIQYYNGEERAKGNILERFSAQQFPDLHSELNLSSLELGDSALYFCASSVADSVSYEQYFGPGTRLTVT.

This clonotype was recorded once. This may come from a read error, since a much larger clone is one base off. The chain employs TRBV6-1 and TRBJ2-7; possibly TRBD1 or TRBD2 for D (5 bases each). CDR1 is MNHNS and CDR2 is SASEGT in the germline V gene. The CDR3 extends over 15 amino acids. CDR3 residues: CAGSPRDGRQPGQYF. In DNA form, the CDR3 reads TGTGCCGGCAGCCCTAGGGACGGAAGGCAACCGGGGCAGTACTTC.

There are many counts of this clonotype. The chain combines TRBV10-3 with TRBJ2-7, with D maybe TRBD1 (6 bases). Germline values: CDR1 ENHRY, CDR2 SYGVKD. The CDR3 contains 15 residues. V lost 2 bases and J 3 bases, leaving 14 bases between the germline ends. CDR3 nucleotides: TGTGCCATCAGTGAGACAGGGTCCCTCGGCTACGAGCAGTACTTC. It specifies CAISETGSLGYEQYF.

This clonotype was seen many times. This sequence joins TRBV4-2 and TRBJ2-5; 10 nucleotides align to TRBD2. CDR3 length equals 15 residues. With 4 bases clipped from V and 4 bases from J, the junction kept 6 bases outside the gene matches. Looked up from germline, CDR1 is LGHNA and CDR2 is YNFKEQ. The CDR3 loop reads CASSPTSGKVETQYF. CDR3 nucleotides: TGTGCCAGCAGCCCCACTAGCGGGAAAGTAGAGACCCAGTACTTC.

This chain joins TRBV6-1 and TRBJ1-1; the match to TRBD1 covers 7 bases. The germline CDR1 and CDR2 sequences are MNHNS and SASEGT. The length of the CDR3 is 14 residues. Trimming at V came to 2 bases and at J to 7 bases, leaving 7 bases not matched to a gene. Here the CDR3 DNA reads TGTGCCAGCAGTGAACCGACAGGGCCGGTTGAAGCTTTCTTT. Protein product: CASSEPTGPVEAFF.

On this clonotype: Its ends do not fully match the called genes, so a read error is possible. The chain joins TRBV7-9 to TRBJ2-7; D is unclear. The CDR3 consists of 11 residues. Germline CDR1 SEHNR, CDR2 FQNEAQ (reference sequence). The CDR3 spells CASSFSSVWRF. The CDR3 bases are TGTGCCAGCAGCTTTTCGAGTGTGTGGCGGTTC.

At least ten counts were recorded for this clonotype. V is TRBV10-3 and J is TRBJ2-7; 8 bases are shared with TRBD1. CDR1 is ENHRY, CDR2 SYGVKD, per germline. Trimming cost V 6 bases and J 3 bases; bases outside gene matches: 7. The CDR3 runs to 14 residues. CDR3 protein: CAISPVGQGYEQYF. CDR3 DNA: TGTGCCATCAGCCCCGTTGGACAGGGCTACGAGCAGTACTTC.

The chain employs TRBV5-1 and TRBJ2-7; the D gene is possibly TRBD2 (5 bases). Deletions cut 6 bases from V and 0 bases from J, with 7 bases between. The CDR3 extends over 12 amino acids. In germline, CDR1 is SGHRS, CDR2 YFSETQ. The chain's CDR3 is CASIGISYEQYF. CDR3 coding DNA: TGCGCCAGCATCGGGATCTCCTACGAGCAGTACTTC. Full variable domain (rest looked up from reference TRBV5-1 and TRBJ2-7): KAGVTQTPRYLIKTRGQQVTLSCSPISGHRSVSWYQQTPGQGLQFLFEYFSETQRNKGNFPGRFSGRQFSNSRSEMNVSTLELGDSALYLCASIGISYEQYFGPGTRLTVT.